The sequence of this T cell receptor beta chain was determined in a study of beta chain features in type 1 diabetes. Every isolated RNA sample was fully reverse transcribed, so sequencing captured expressed TCRB transcripts. Sequencing of naive, central memory and regulatory T cell samples gave an average of around 3.8 million reads. Generated by immunoSEQ multiplex PCR, the TCRdb table keeps only in-frame clones and is missing some. The profile shows 350,000 to 400,000 clones, around 16% of them singletons. The CDR3 has 14 residues. Per germline, CDR1 MDHEN and CDR2 SYDVKM. V dropped 8 bases and J dropped 2 bases, with 14 bases sitting between them. Study results and caveats: When Type 1 diabetes patients were examined, their TCRB CDR3s proved moderately but significantly shorter in all four CD4+ subsets. Since sequencing was performed on cDNA, cells with high TCR expression could be over-represented.

Naive, central memory, regulatory and stem cell-like memory cells within the CD4+ compartment were sorted using CD45RO/CCR7/CD25/CD127/CD95/CD27. This clone was observed a few times. Its antigen is currently unknown. This sequence originates from a woman younger than 35 in good health. J is TRBJ2-3 and V is TRBV28, with D perhaps TRBD2 (6 bases). The sample taken for sequencing was naive CD4+ T cells from blood. CDR3 nucleotides: TGTGCCAGCCGCTATTCTAGCGCCACAGATACGCAGTATTTT. It yields the protein CASRYSSATDTQYF.